The present TCR beta chain was sequenced within a study of cytomegalovirus exposure and HLA in healthy donors. General study results and limits: TCR beta V- and J-gene trimming, according to a later analysis, was linked to a missense DCLRE1C variant.

Regarding this clone: Its target is unknown.

This CDR3 has 16 residues. Germline CDR1 and CDR2: GTSNPN and SVGIG (reference sequence). V was pared by 3 bases and J by 5 bases, with 20 bases between. PCR primers comprised 60 Vbeta and 13 Jbeta primers. TCRdb's table, derived via immunoSEQ multiplex PCR, lists solely in-frame clones and lacks some. The sample consists of 55,000 to 65,000 clones, more than 65% of them appearing once. Sequencing input: PBMCs. This sequence originates from a woman in her twenties or thirties in good health and CMV-seronegative. The J gene is TRBJ1-5, the V gene TRBV30, with D possibly being TRBD1 (6 bases). The CDR3 region has the DNA TGTGCCTGGAGATTGGGGGGGGCGGCCGACTATCAGCCCCAGCATTTT. This sequence encodes CAWRLGGAADYQPQHF.